This T cell receptor (beta chain) was sequenced in a study of blood T cell repertoires in COVID-19 (TCRdb year 2020). For the study in its entirety: Samples covering the acute and convalescent phases of COVID-19 were provided by collaborators in the United States, Italy and Spain. A freely available public database, intended as a resource for researchers studying the immune response to SARS-CoV-2, is where the repertoires were released. The material from the prospective study consisted of cDNA or gDNA derived from T cells, B-cell-depleted T cells, or PBMCs. Subjects who had been exposed to COVID-19, were actively infected with it, or had recovered from it provided the deeply sampled blood TCRbeta repertoires that made up the dataset. Samples were obtained from the ongoing ImmuneRACE study (first 160 participants) and from 1,254 subjects provided by 6 global collaborators. A de-identified subject ID, COVID-19 status, age in years and sex were almost always included in the sample metadata. Where HLA class I and class II types were available, the types were taken from metadata supplied by the sample provider, not from assay-based typing.

Collaborating institutions collected whole blood in K2EDTA tubes following their own protocols. For TCRbeta analysis, collaborators shipped samples as frozen whole blood, isolated PBMCs, or DNA extracted from either of those sample types. Results the study describes overall, beyond this receptor: The amount of clinical and demographic metadata varied by source and participant and was provided uncurated.

V is cut by 4 bases and J by 9 bases, and the space between the germline ends is 10 bases. The CDR3 numbers 12 residues from cysteine through phenylalanine. This entry keeps only the CDR3 DNA: 36 bases, framed from base 1. The germline V gene provides CDR1 SGHVS and CDR2 FQNEAQ. TCRbeta CDR3 regions were amplified from genomic DNA by means of the immunoSEQ Assay, a bias-controlled multiplex PCR. For the original study's pipeline: The number of nucleated cells in each sample was estimated from the amplification of reference gene primers within the assay. To quantify the absolute abundance of each unique TCRbeta CDR3 rearrangement, sequence reads were collapsed and filtered. For each sample, productive Simpson clonality was calculated as the square root of Simpson's diversity index over productive rearrangements. The table comes from immuneACCESS by way of TCRdb, which keeps in-frame sequences with V and J called. Part of the clones is missing from these tables; in studies checked, under half for an unresolved V gene and the rest for unknown reasons. From that table come the V and J calls and clone size; the DNA was used to work out D and trimming. This sample comprises 75,000 to 80,000 clones, about 86% of them detected only once. In total, the top ten clones hold roughly a sixth of the sample.

In the case of this clone: Its binding antigen is unknown. There are no base qualities to consult, and no much larger clone falls within one base.

The sample taken for sequencing was peripheral blood. In this chain, TRBV7-8 is recombined with TRBJ2-1; 6 matching bases give a weak D call of TRBD1. This receptor was obtained from a human donor in a cohort sampled during active COVID-19. Here the CDR3 is given as CASSYQGTEQFF. Here is the DNA: TGTGCCAGCAGCTACCAGGGGACTGAGCAGTTCTTC.